The 22 T cell receptor beta chains below come from one sample, sequenced in a study of control samples from healthy donors and cancer patients. The table came from immunoSEQ multiplex PCR; TCRdb's copy has only in-frame clones and leaves some out. The data show about 160,000 clones, with around 96% seen just once and around 0.92% held by the top ten. The material sequenced was blood. Every receptor here comes from a woman in her twenties or thirties in good health.

V usage is TRBV6-6 and J usage is TRBJ1-1; D remains ambiguous. V was pared by 5 bases and J by 0 bases, with 10 bases between. Germline V gene sequence: CDR1 MNHNY, CDR2 SVGAGI (reference sequence). The CDR3 extends over 14 amino acids. The chain's CDR3 is CASSQLHVNTEAFF. The CDR3 region has the DNA TGTGCCAGCAGTCAACTGCATGTGAACACTGAAGCTTTCTTT.

The chain employs TRBV24-1 and TRBJ1-4, with unresolved D. The V and J ends lost 3 bases and 8 bases respectively, with 9 bases between them. This CDR3 has 13 residues. Germline values: CDR1 KGHDR, CDR2 SFDVKD. The DNA for the CDR3 is TGTGCCACCAGTGATACGGTTAGAGAAAAACTGTTTTTT. This gives the protein CATSDTVREKLFF.

This chain joins TRBV4-1 and TRBJ1-2, with 9 bases aligning to TRBD1. Germline V lookup: CDR1 MGHRA, CDR2 YSYEKL. The trim removed 4 bases at V and 5 bases at J, leaving 8 bases unmatched. The CDR3 sequence is 15 residues long. CDR3 sequence: CASSRERQGEYGYTF. In nucleotides, the CDR3 is TGCGCCAGCAGCCGCGAGAGACAGGGGGAGTATGGCTACACCTTC.

This clone was recorded once. This sequence joins TRBV19 and TRBJ2-7; TRBD2 agrees at 7 bases. This CDR3 is built from 15 residues. Germline values: CDR1 LNHDA, CDR2 SQIVND (reference sequence). J gave up 1 base and V 3 bases, and 6 bases lay outside the gene matches. CDR3 sequence: CASSMRSGTSYEQYF. CDR3 DNA sequence: TGTGCCAGTAGTATGCGGAGCGGGACGTCCTACGAGCAGTACTTC.

The V call is TRBV15, the J call TRBJ2-1; D remains unclear. The CDR3 is 16 residues long. Trimming left V 5 bases short and J 5 bases short, with 19 bases between. Germline V gives CDR1 LNHNV, CDR2 YYDKDF (reference sequence). The CDR3 reads CATSPFGGHRDNEQFF. The DNA for the CDR3 is TGTGCCACCAGCCCATTTGGTGGGCACCGGGACAATGAGCAGTTCTTC.

The chain has TRBV23-1 and TRBJ1-1, with 9 bases aligning to TRBD1. TRBV23-1 is an open reading frame whose function is uncertain. Unmatched junction bases numbered 6, after V lost 9 bases and J lost 1 base. The CDR3 runs to 14 residues. Here the CDR3 DNA reads TGCGCCAGGGTACCGGGACAGGGGAACACTGAAGCTTTCTTT. Residues: CARVPGQGNTEAFF.

The gene calls are TRBV27 and TRBJ2-3; 9 bases align to TRBD2. The germline CDR1 and CDR2 sequences are MNHEY and SMNVEV (reference sequence). The trim removed 5 bases at V and 5 bases at J, leaving 17 bases unmatched. The CDR3 runs to 18 residues. The CDR3, as DNA: TGTGCCAGCAGTCCCCGAGTTAGCGCGGGAGGGTTGGGAGATACGCAGTATTTT. As protein: CASSPRVSAGGLGDTQYF.

The J gene is TRBJ2-2, the V gene TRBV3-1 (or the pseudogene TRBV3-2); the match to TRBD2 covers 11 bases. CDR1 is LGHDT and CDR2 is YNNKEL in the germline V gene (reference sequence). The CDR3 loop spans 17 amino acids. Trimming removed 2 bases from V and 4 bases from J; junction bases left unmatched: 6. CDR3 region: CASSQTQLAGGTGELFF. In nucleotides, the CDR3 is TGTGCCAGCAGCCAAACCCAGCTAGCGGGGGGCACCGGGGAGCTGTTTTTT.

The gene calls are TRBV18 and TRBJ1-2; no clear D. The ends were cut back, 2 bases at V and 3 bases at J, with 7 bases in the middle. The CDR3 runs to 13 residues. CDR1 KGHSH and CDR2 LQKENI come from the germline V gene. The CDR3 reads CASSPSWDYGYTF. The CDR3 bases are TGTGCCAGCTCACCATCTTGGGACTATGGCTACACCTTC.

The rearrangement joins TRBV7-9 to TRBJ2-7; D may correspond to TRBD1 or TRBD2 (5 bases each). The end of the DNA is better explained by TRBJ2-1, so the J call may be wrong. Per the germline V gene, CDR1 is SEHNR and CDR2 is FQNEAQ (reference sequence). This CDR3 contains 14 residues. CDR3 DNA sequence: TGTGCCAGCAGCGGGGGACCTAGATACAATGAGCAGTTCTTC. It yields the protein CASSGGPRYNEQFF.

The genes are TRBV18 and TRBJ1-4; 7 bases agree with TRBD1. There are 16 residues in the CDR3. V dropped 5 bases and J dropped 0; count of bases not matched to a gene: 6. Looked up from germline, CDR1 is KGHSH and CDR2 is LQKENI. CDR3 in DNA: TGTGCCAGCTCAGCACTGACAGGGCCAACTAATGAAAAACTGTTTTTT. Translated, it gives CASSALTGPTNEKLFF.

The gene calls are TRBV7-3 and TRBJ1-2, with no clear D. The CDR3 is 14 amino acids. Germline V gene lookup returns CDR1 SGHTA and CDR2 FQGTGA. V was shortened by 6 bases and J by 5 bases, with 16 bases between the two germline ends. DNA for the CDR3: TGTGCCAGCAGTGGGGAGGGCATTGCGTATGGCTACACCTTC. Its translation: CASSGEGIAYGYTF.

The chain links TRBV11-2 to TRBJ1-5, with 11 bases lining up with TRBD1. With V trimmed by 6 bases and J by 4 bases, 8 bases remained unmatched. The CDR3 runs 16 residues. The germline V gene encodes CDR1 SGHAT and CDR2 FQNNGV. CDR3 residues: CASRRPGQGANQPQHF. CDR3 DNA: TGTGCCAGCAGACGACCTGGACAGGGGGCGAATCAGCCCCAGCATTTT.

J is TRBJ1-2 and V is TRBV15; a possible D gene is TRBD1 (5 bases). Trimming took 4 bases from V and 2 from J, leaving 8 bases between them. This CDR3 region has 13 residues. Germline V CDR1 and CDR2: LNHNV, YYDKDF (reference sequence). CDR3 in DNA: TGTGCCACCAGCAACAGACAGAACTATGGCTACACCTTC. It encodes CATSNRQNYGYTF.

The chain recombines TRBV28 with TRBJ1-5; 7 bases are shared with TRBD1. The CDR3 length is 14 residues. Germline CDR1 MDHEN, CDR2 SYDVKM. The ends lost 2 bases at V and 2 bases at J; junction bases unmatched: 0. The CDR3 loop is CASSLGQGNQPQHF. The CDR3 DNA is TGTGCCAGCAGTTTAGGACAGGGCAATCAGCCCCAGCATTTT.

On this clone itself: Other DNA sequences in this sample translate to the same CDR3. This chain links TRBV6-5 with TRBJ1-5; possible D gene TRBD1, 5 bases. The V end lost 4 bases, the J end lost 2 bases, and 9 bases lay between the germline ends. The CDR3 runs 14 residues. Germline V gene data show CDR1 as MNHEY and CDR2 as SVGAGI. The CDR3 bases are TGTGCCAGCAGTTCCGCGGGGGGCAATCAGCCCCAGCATTTT. Protein sequence: CASSSAGGNQPQHF.

This chain uses TRBV5-8 with TRBJ2-4; D remains unclear. CDR3 size: 14 residues. V lost 2 bases and J 0 bases, leaving 6 bases between the germline ends. Looked up from germline, CDR1 is SGHTS and CDR2 is YDEGEE. CDR3 in DNA: TGTGCCAGCAGCTTCTCGGGAGCCAAAAACATTCAGTACTTC. Translation gives CASSFSGAKNIQYF.

The rearrangement joins TRBV18 to TRBJ2-7, with TRBD1 matching over 8 bases. The length of the CDR3 is 15 residues. The V and J ends lost 3 bases and 3 bases, in that order; junction bases with no gene match: 7. CDR1 is KGHSH and CDR2 is LQKENI in the germline V gene. DNA of the CDR3: TGTGCCAGCTCACCCCGCGGGGACAGGAGCTACGAGCAGTACTTC. It is translated as CASSPRGDRSYEQYF.

This CDR3 is CASSGGGTPGELFF. The CDR3 nucleotides are TGTGCCAGCAGTGGAGGGGGGACACCCGGGGAGCTGTTTTTT. The chain combines TRBV2 with TRBJ2-2, with D perhaps assigned TRBD1 or TRBD2 (6 bases each). The CDR3 consists of 14 residues. Germline CDR1 SNHLY, CDR2 FYNNEI. V was shortened by 4 bases and J by 6 bases, with 12 bases between the two germline ends.

The chain uses TRBV5-1 and TRBJ2-5; the D is unclear. Germline-derived CDR1 and CDR2 are SGHRS and YFSETQ. The germline V and J ends were trimmed by 2 bases and 5 bases, with 7 bases remaining between them. CDR3 length equals 12 residues. The CDR3 reads CASSFPDETQYF. DNA for the CDR3: TGCGCCAGCAGCTTCCCCGACGAGACCCAGTACTTC. The entire variable domain, with the rest obtained from reference TRBV5-1 and TRBJ2-5, is as follows: KAGVTQTPRYLIKTRGQQVTLSCSPISGHRSVSWYQQTPGQGLQFLFEYFSETQRNKGNFPGRFSGRQFSNSRSEMNVSTLELGDSALYLCASSFPDETQYFGPGTRLLVL.

V is TRBV27 and J is TRBJ1-6; D is unresolved. CDR1 and CDR2 from the germline V gene are MNHEY and SMNVEV (reference sequence). The CDR3 length is 15 residues. The V end lost 0 bases, the J end lost 9 bases, and 12 bases lay between the germline ends. CDR3 sequence (DNA): TGTGCCAGCAGTTTATCGACGGACGGCAGTTCACCCCTCCACTTT. This encodes CASSLSTDGSSPLHF.

The gene calls are TRBV28 and TRBJ1-2; D is uncertain. Germline loops: CDR1 MDHEN, CDR2 SYDVKM. The CDR3 has 13 residues. Trimming took 3 bases from V and 2 from J, leaving 7 bases between them. The CDR3 coding sequence is TGTGCCAGCAGTTTTGGTCGGAACTATGGCTACACCTTC. It yields the protein CASSFGRNYGYTF.